This T cell receptor beta chain was sequenced during a study of beta chain features in type 1 diabetes. Study results and limitations: Among type 1 diabetes patients, VDJ junctions had fewer insertions and more deletions. Shorter TCRB CDR3s, moderately but significantly so, marked every one of the four CD4+ subsets in Type 1 diabetes patients. In comparison with healthy donors, patients had naive, central memory and Treg TCRB repertoires that appeared more similar.

CD45RO/CCR7/CD25/CD127/CD95/CD27 staining was used to isolate CD4+ naive, central memory, regulatory and stem cell-like memory cells by sorting. With respect to this clone: As yet, its antigen is unknown.

Since all of the isolated RNA was reverse transcribed, expressed TCRB transcripts were what got sequenced. TCRdb's table, derived via immunoSEQ multiplex PCR, lists solely in-frame clones and lacks some. This repertoire shows under 200,000 clones, around 8% found once; its top ten account for 0.45% to 0.6%. Losses at the gene ends were 7 bases for V and 1 base for J; bases not matched to a gene: 10. The CDR3 length is 14 residues. CDR1 and CDR2 from the germline V gene are SQVTM and ANQGSEA. This receptor was identified in a woman aged 18-35 years with type 1 diabetes. The gene calls are TRBV29-1 and TRBJ2-7; 7 bases line up with TRBD2. Input material: central memory CD4+ T cells from blood. In nucleotides, the CDR3 is TGCAGCGCCACAATTCAGGGAGGGTCCTACGAGCAGTACTTC. Protein: CSATIQGGSYEQYF.